This T cell receptor beta chain was identified during a study of control samples from healthy donors and cancer patients. Clones were read by immunoSEQ multiplex PCR, and TCRdb kept only the in-frame ones, dropping some. Of roughly 180,000 clones in the sample, 85% to 95% were seen once. The sample comprised blood. This clonotype was obtained from a woman in her sixties or seventies in good health.

The CDR3 DNA reads TGTGCCTGGAGTGTACGGGGTTTCAATCAGCCCCAGCATTTT. It is translated as CAWSVRGFNQPQHF. This chain connects TRBV30 to TRBJ1-5; D unresolved. V was pared by 0 bases and J by 3 bases, with 9 bases between. Per germline, CDR1 GTSNPN and CDR2 SVGIG (reference sequence). The CDR3 has 14 amino acids.